Listed here are 6 T cell receptor beta chains from one sample, sequenced in a study of shared clonotypes between healthy human individuals. Naive-designated CD8 cells lacked CD45RO, were positively enriched for CCR7, and omitted terminally differentiated effector memory CD45RA+ cells. Profiling relied on immunoSEQ multiplex PCR, and the TCRdb table lists in-frame clones only, not all of them. Of 800,000 to 950,000 clones listed, roughly 96% are singletons. What was sequenced was naive CD8+ T cells sorted from blood. These receptors all stem from a man aged 30-40 years in good health.

Only one count was recorded for this clone. This rearrangement joins TRBV11-1 to TRBJ2-7; D assignment may be TRBD1 or TRBD2 (5 bases each). The length of the CDR3 is 13 residues. Per the germline V gene, CDR1 is SGHAT and CDR2 is FQDESV (reference sequence). V was pared by 4 bases and J by 7 bases, with 14 bases between. The CDR3 DNA is TGTGCCAGCAGCTCCCTACGGGGCATGGAGCAGTACTTC. This gives the protein CASSSLRGMEQYF.

V is TRBV9 and J is TRBJ2-1, with 9 bases that match TRBD2. CDR3 size: 17 residues. Trimming cost V 0 bases and J 8 bases; bases outside gene matches: 12. CDR1 and CDR2 from the germline V gene are SGDLS and YYNGEE. The CDR3 nucleotides are TGTGCCAGCAGCGTAGAAGCCCTAGCGGGATATAACGATGAGCAGTTCTTC. Its translation is CASSVEALAGYNDEQFF.

V and J are TRBV5-6 and TRBJ2-1; no definite D call. The CDR3 has 13 amino acids. The V end was cut by 3 bases, the J end by 13 bases, with 17 bases between. CDR1 is SGHDT, CDR2 YYEEEE, per germline. CDR3 nucleotide sequence: TGTGCCAGCAGCTCCTTGGGTAGCAGCCCACAGTTCTTC. Its translation: CASSSLGSSPQFF.

The chain recombines TRBV7-6 with TRBJ2-2; D is uncertain. The CDR3 totals 13 residues. Trimming removed 1 base at V and 3 bases at J, with 3 bases between. Germline V gene lookup returns CDR1 SGHVS and CDR2 FNYEAQ. The CDR3 region is CASSLDYTGELFF. CDR3 coding DNA: TGTGCCAGCAGCTTAGATTACACCGGGGAGCTGTTTTTT.

V and J are TRBV11-2 and TRBJ2-2; 7 bases are a match to TRBD2. This CDR3 is 17 amino acids long. Per germline, CDR1 SGHAT and CDR2 FQNNGV. J lost 4 bases, V lost 3 bases, and 11 bases had no gene match. In DNA form, the CDR3 reads TGTGCCAGCAGCTTGACCCCCAGCGGGACGGGCACCGGGGAGCTGTTTTTT. The encoded protein is CASSLTPSGTGTGELFF.

V usage is TRBV7-6 and J usage is TRBJ2-2; weak D call: TRBD1 (6 bases). Trimming removed 5 bases from V and 9 bases from J, with 10 bases in between. Germline V gene data show CDR1 as SGHVS and CDR2 as FNYEAQ. CDR3 length: 12 amino acids. The CDR3 bases are TGTGCCAGCAGCCAAGGACAGAGGGAGCTGTTTTTT. It translates to CASSQGQRELFF.